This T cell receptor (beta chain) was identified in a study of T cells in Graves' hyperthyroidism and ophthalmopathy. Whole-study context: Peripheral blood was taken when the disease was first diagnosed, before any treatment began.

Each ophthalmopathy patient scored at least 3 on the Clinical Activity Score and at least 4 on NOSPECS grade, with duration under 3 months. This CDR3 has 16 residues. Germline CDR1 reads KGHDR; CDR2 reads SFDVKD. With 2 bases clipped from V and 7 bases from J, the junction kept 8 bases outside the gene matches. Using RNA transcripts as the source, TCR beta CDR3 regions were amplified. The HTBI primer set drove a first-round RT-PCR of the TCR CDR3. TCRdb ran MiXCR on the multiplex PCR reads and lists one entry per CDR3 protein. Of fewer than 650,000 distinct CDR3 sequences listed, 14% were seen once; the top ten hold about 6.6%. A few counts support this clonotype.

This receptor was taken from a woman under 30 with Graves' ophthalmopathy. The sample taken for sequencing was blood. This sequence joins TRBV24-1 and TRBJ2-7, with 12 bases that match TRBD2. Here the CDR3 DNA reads TGTGCCACCAGTGATTCTCTAGCGGGAGGGCCTGAAGAGCAGTACTTC. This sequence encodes CATSDSLAGGPEEQYF.